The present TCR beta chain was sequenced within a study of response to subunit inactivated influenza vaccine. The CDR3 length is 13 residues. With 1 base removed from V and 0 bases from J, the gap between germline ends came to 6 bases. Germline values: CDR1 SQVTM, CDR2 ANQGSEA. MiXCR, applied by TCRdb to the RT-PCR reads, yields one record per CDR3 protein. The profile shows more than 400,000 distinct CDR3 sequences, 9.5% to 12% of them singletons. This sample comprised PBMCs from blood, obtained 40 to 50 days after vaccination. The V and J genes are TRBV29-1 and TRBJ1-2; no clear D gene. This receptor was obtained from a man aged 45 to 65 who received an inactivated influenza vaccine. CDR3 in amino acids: CSVEVVANYGYTF. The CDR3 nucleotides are TGCAGCGTTGAAGTGGTCGCTAACTATGGCTACACCTTC.